This is a list of T cell receptor beta chains from one sample in a study of shared clonotypes between healthy human individuals. This table comes from immunoSEQ multiplex PCR, and its TCRdb copy is limited to in-frame clones, with some not included. Here the sample spans more than 550,000 clones, 72% being singletons. Material: memory CD4+ T cells sorted from blood. The receptor source for this set is a young woman in good health. The CDR3 runs from the conserved cysteine through the conserved F or W. A D gene is named only where the DNA matches it firmly. Some rows mark clone size as missing; the rest say once, few, many or name a class of expanded clone.

V gene	J gene	D gene	clone size	CDR3 DNA	CDR3 protein
TRBV4-2	TRBJ2-7	NA	NA	TGTGCCAGCAGCCAAGTTGGGCCATATGAGGGACTCGACGAGCAGTACTTC	CASSQVGPYEGLDEQYF
TRBV6-1	TRBJ1-2	NA	NA	TGTGCCAGCAGAAACATTGGAGTCTATGGCTACACCTTC	CASRNIGVYGYTF
TRBV19	TRBJ2-1	TRBD2	NA	TGTGCCAGTACCCCTCGGATAGCGGGAGGGATCAATGAGCAGTTCTTC	CASTPRIAGGINEQFF
TRBV6-5	TRBJ1-5	NA	NA	TGTGCCAGCAGCTCCAGGGGTCAGCCCCAGCATTTT	CASSSRGQPQHF
TRBV5-1	TRBJ2-7	TRBD2	NA	TGCGCCAGCAGCTTGGCCCCCGCGGGAGCCCCCTACGAGCAGTACTTC	CASSLAPAGAPYEQYF
TRBV2	TRBJ2-2	TRBD2	NA	TGTGCCAGCAGGGGACTAGCGGGACCCCGCACCGGGGAGCTGTTTTTT	CASRGLAGPRTGELFF
TRBV4-1	TRBJ2-4	TRBD2	NA	TGCGCCAGCAGCCCCGCCGCTTTGGCAGAAGCTAGCGGGAGGGCCAAAAACATTCAGTACTTC	CASSPAALAEASGRAKNIQYF
TRBV28	TRBJ1-5	NA	NA	TGTGCCAGCAGTTTCCGGCCGCGGGGTAGCAATCAGCCCCAGCATTTT	CASSFRPRGSNQPQHF
TRBV5-8	TRBJ2-7	TRBD1	NA	TGTGCCAGCAGCTTGCCGGGACAGGGGTACTTTCGGGGCTTC	CASSLPGQGYFRGF
TRBV27	TRBJ2-5	NA	NA	TGTGCCAGCAGTTTTTGGCAGGGGCGGAAAGAGACCCAGTACTTC	CASSFWQGRKETQYF
TRBV25-1	TRBJ2-5	TRBD2	NA	TGTGCCTCGGCCGGGGGGGTGAGATCTTCATCGGAAGAGACCCAGTACTTC	CASAGGVRSSSEETQYF
TRBV4-1	TRBJ2-7	NA	NA	TGCGCCAGCAGCCCCGACAGTAACTCCTACGAGCAGTACTTC	CASSPDSNSYEQYF
TRBV7-2	TRBJ1-5	NA	NA	TGTGCCAGCAGCTCCCACGTGATGGGGAATCAGCCCCAGCATTTT	CASSSHVMGNQPQHF
TRBV11-2	TRBJ2-5	TRBD2	NA	TGTGCCAGCAGCCCCCTATGGCTAGCGGGAAGCCAAGAGACCCAGTACTTC	CASSPLWLAGSQETQYF
TRBV28	TRBJ2-7	NA	NA	TGTGCCAGCAGACCCGGGGCCCGGGAGCAGTACTTC	CASRPGAREQYF
TRBV5-4	TRBJ2-2	NA	NA	TGTGCCAGTTCGTCTGTCGGGGAGCTGTTTTTT	CASSSVGELFF
TRBV5-1	TRBJ2-7	TRBD1	NA	TGCGCCAGCAGCAAACAGGGGGACGAGCAGTACTTC	CASSKQGDEQYF
TRBV19	TRBJ1-5	NA	few	TGTGCCTCAGCGGGGGGGGATAGCAATCAGCCCCAGCATTTT	CASAGGDSNQPQHF
TRBV18	TRBJ2-5	NA	NA	TGTGCCAGCTCACCATCTAGAGAAAAAGAGACCCAGTACTTC	CASSPSREKETQYF
TRBV7-8	TRBJ2-1	NA	NA	TGTGCCAGCAGCTCGGGACTGGCCTACAATGAGCAGTTCTTC	CASSSGLAYNEQFF
TRBV5-4	TRBJ2-3	NA	NA	TGTGCCAGCAGCTTGCGGATTGTCCCCGATACGCAGTATTTT	CASSLRIVPDTQYF
TRBV6-1	TRBJ1-5	NA	few	TGTGCCAGCAGGAGGGCAGATTCGTATCAGCCCCAGCATTTT	CASRRADSYQPQHF
TRBV19	TRBJ1-5	TRBD1	NA	TGTGCCAGTAGTTTGCGACAGGGGGAAGGCAATCAGCCCCAGCATTTT	CASSLRQGEGNQPQHF
TRBV5-1	TRBJ1-4	NA	few	TGCGCCAGCTCGGTGGCGGGGGATCGTGAAAAACTGTTTTTT	CASSVAGDREKLFF
TRBV30	TRBJ1-5	TRBD1	NA	TGTGCCTGGAGTCCTCAAACAGGGGTTGTTACGCAGCCCCAGCATTTT	CAWSPQTGVVTQPQHF
TRBV6-5	TRBJ2-2	NA	few	TGTGCCAGCAGTTACTCGACGGCCCACCGGGAGCTGTTTTTT	CASSYSTAHRELFF
TRBV6-5	TRBJ1-5	NA	NA	TGTGCCAGCAGTCGAACAGGGAACCAGCCCCAGCATTTT	CASSRTGNQPQHF
TRBV5-1	TRBJ1-3	NA	few	TGCGCCAGCAGCCCTGGGACCGACGGAAACACCATATATTTT	CASSPGTDGNTIYF
TRBV25-1	TRBJ2-7	NA	NA	TGTGCCAGCAGCGGGAGCTTCTCCTACGAGCAGTACTTC	CASSGSFSYEQYF
TRBV6-6	TRBJ2-7	NA	NA	TGTGCCAGCAGTTACTGGATTGGGAACGAGCAGTACTTC	CASSYWIGNEQYF
TRBV27	TRBJ1-5	NA	NA	TGTGCCAGCAGTCCCAGGGCAGGAGTTTATAGCAATCAGCCCCAGCATTTT	CASSPRAGVYSNQPQHF